This TCR beta chain was identified during a study of blood T cell repertoires in COVID-19. About the research overall: Researchers got acute and convalescent COVID-19 samples from the United States, Italy and Spain. T cells, B-cell-depleted T cells, or PBMCs provided the cDNA or gDNA that served as material.

This clone was seen repeatedly, ten times or more. In the authors' methods: For nucleated cells, counts were estimated from reference gene primer amplification. Clones were sequenced by immunoSEQ multiplex PCR, and TCRdb holds only the in-frame ones, with some missing. That table supplies the V and J calls and clone size; D and trimming were determined from the DNA. The sample includes about 240,000 clones, around 79% seen only once; the top ten take around 3.4%. Trimming shortened V by 7 bases and J by 11 bases, and 15 bases separated the two germline ends. Germline lookup yields CDR1 SNHLY and CDR2 FYNNEI. CDR3 length: 11 residues.

The receptor was derived from a woman older than 75 with acute or convalescent COVID-19. The genes are TRBV2 and TRBJ2-7; maybe TRBD1 (6 bases). Sequenced input: peripheral blood. CDR3 bases: TGTGCCAGCAATACAGGGTCCACGGAGTACTTC. It translates to CASNTGSTEYF.